This record looks at one T cell receptor (beta chain) sequence and its context. The CDR3 spans 16 residues. V lost 3 bases and J lost 6; bases outside the gene matches: 8. Looked up from germline, CDR1 is SGDLS and CDR2 is YYNGEE. Clones were read by immunoSEQ multiplex PCR, and TCRdb kept only the in-frame ones, dropping some. Of about 170,000 clones in the sample, roughly 85% are singletons; the top ten hold about 1.9%. This sample is part of a study of blood T cell repertoires in COVID-19. Study background: Collection of acute and convalescent COVID-19 samples took place in the United States, Italy and Spain. T cells, B-cell-depleted T cells, or PBMCs provided the cDNA or gDNA that served as material.

The chain recombines TRBV9 with TRBJ1-6, with TRBD1 matching 8 bases. The specimen was peripheral blood. This sequence originates from a woman at least 80 years old with acute or convalescent COVID-19. The CDR3 protein is CASSAGQDGGNSPLHF. DNA for the CDR3: TGTGCCAGCAGCGCGGGACAGGACGGCGGTAATTCACCCCTCCACTTT.